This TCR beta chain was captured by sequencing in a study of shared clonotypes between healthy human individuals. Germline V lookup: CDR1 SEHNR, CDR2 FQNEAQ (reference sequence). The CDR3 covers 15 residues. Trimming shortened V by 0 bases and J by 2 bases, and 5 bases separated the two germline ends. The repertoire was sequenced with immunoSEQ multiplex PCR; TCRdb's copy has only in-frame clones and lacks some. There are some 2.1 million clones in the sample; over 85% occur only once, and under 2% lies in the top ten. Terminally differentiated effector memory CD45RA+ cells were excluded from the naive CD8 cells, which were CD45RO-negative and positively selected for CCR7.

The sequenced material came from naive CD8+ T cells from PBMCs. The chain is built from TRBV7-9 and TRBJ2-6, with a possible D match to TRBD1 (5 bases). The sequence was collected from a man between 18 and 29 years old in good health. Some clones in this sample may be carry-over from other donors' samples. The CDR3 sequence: CASSLARAGANVLTF. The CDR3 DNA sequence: TGTGCCAGCAGCTTAGCCAGGGCTGGGGCCAACGTCCTGACTTTC.